The entry below gives a single T cell receptor beta chain sequence along with its context. In the authors' methods: Scientists estimated how many nucleated cells there were by amplifying reference gene primers. The assay was immunoSEQ multiplex PCR, and TCRdb's table has in-frame clones only and misses some. V and J calls and clone size follow that table, whereas D and trimming were derived from the DNA. The sample records 150,000 or so clones, approximately 83% being singletons. With 6 bases removed from V and 3 bases from J, the gap between germline ends came to 9 bases. The CDR3 is 11 residues long. Germline loops: CDR1 SQVTM, CDR2 ANQGSEA. The record originates from a study of blood T cell repertoires in COVID-19. Study information: COVID-19 samples, acute and convalescent, were from the United States, Italy and Spain. Nucleic acid was either cDNA or gDNA, and it came from T cells, B-cell-depleted T cells, or PBMCs.

The chain uses TRBV29-1 and TRBJ2-7; tentatively, D is TRBD1 (6 bases). The sequencing sample was made of peripheral blood. The receptor was derived from a woman aged 55-70 years with acute or convalescent COVID-19. The chain's CDR3 is CSVVRGYEQYF. DNA for the CDR3: TGCAGCGTGGTCAGGGGCTACGAGCAGTACTTC.